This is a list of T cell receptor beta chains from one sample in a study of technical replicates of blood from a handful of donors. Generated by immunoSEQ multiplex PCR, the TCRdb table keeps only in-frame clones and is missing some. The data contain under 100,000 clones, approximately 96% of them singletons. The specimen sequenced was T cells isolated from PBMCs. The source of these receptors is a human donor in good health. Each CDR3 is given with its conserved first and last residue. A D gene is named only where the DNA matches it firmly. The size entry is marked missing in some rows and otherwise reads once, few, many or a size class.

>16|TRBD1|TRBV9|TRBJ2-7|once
CASSVGGGTGMFEQYF
TGTGCCAGCAGCGTAGGAGGAGGGACAGGGATGTTCGAGCAGTACTTC
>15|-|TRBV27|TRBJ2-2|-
CASSPTPGLTGELFF
TGTGCCAGCAGTCCGACCCCGGGACTGACCGGGGAGCTGTTTTTT
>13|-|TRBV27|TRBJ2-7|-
CASSLGGGYEQYF
TGTGCCAGCAGTTTGGGCGGAGGCTACGAGCAGTACTTC
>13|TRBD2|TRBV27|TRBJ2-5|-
CASSPLGLASKYF
TGTGCCAGCAGTCCGCTGGGACTAGCTTCGAAGTACTTC
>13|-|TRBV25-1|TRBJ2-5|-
CASSETGRGTQYF
TGTGCCAGCAGTGAGACAGGGCGGGGGACCCAGTACTTC
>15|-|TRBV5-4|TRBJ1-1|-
CASRDGIREGTEAFF
TGTGCCAGCAGGGATGGGATCCGTGAGGGCACTGAAGCTTTCTTT
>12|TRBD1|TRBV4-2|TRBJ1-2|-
CASSHGTAYSTF
TGTGCCAGCAGCCACGGGACAGCCTACTCCACCTTC
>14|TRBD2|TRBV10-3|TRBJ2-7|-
CAISEAGVTYEQYF
TGTGCCATCAGTGAGGCGGGAGTGACCTACGAGCAGTACTTC
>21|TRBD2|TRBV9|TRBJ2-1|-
CASSSLYRAPGTSGGYNEQFF
TGTGCCAGCAGCTCCTTATACAGGGCCCCTGGGACTAGCGGGGGGTACAATGAGCAGTTCTTC
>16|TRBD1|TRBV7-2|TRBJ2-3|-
CASSLLGQGEGDTQYF
TGTGCCAGCAGCTTACTAGGACAGGGGGAAGGGGATACGCAGTATTTT
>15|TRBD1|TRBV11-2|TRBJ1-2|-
CASSAGTGDYYGYTF
TGTGCCAGCAGCGCCGGGACAGGGGATTACTATGGCTACACCTTC
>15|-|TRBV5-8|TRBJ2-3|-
CASSLYEASTDTQYF
TGTGCCAGCAGCTTGTATGAGGCTAGCACAGATACGCAGTATTTT
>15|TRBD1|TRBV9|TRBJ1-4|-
CASSVDPTGDEKLFF
TGTGCCAGCAGCGTAGATCCAACAGGGGATGAAAAACTGTTTTTT
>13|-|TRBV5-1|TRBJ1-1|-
CASSLDGGTEAFF
TGCGCCAGCAGCTTGGACGGAGGGACTGAAGCTTTCTTT
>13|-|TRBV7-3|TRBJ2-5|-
CASSLGGRETQYF
TGTGCCAGCAGCTTAGGGGGGAGGGAGACCCAGTACTTC
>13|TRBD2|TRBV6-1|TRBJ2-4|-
CAASSGGGDIQYF
TGTGCCGCCTCCAGCGGGGGAGGGGACATTCAGTACTTC
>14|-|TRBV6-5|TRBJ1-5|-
CASSYAQGFPSQHF
TGTGCCAGCAGTTACGCGCAGGGATTCCCCTCCCAGCATTTT
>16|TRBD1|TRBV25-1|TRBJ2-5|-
CASSEQTGLGWGTQYF
TGTGCCAGCAGTGAACAGACAGGGCTGGGCTGGGGGACCCAGTACTTC
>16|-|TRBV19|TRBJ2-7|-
CASSIDKDRAYYEQYF
TGTGCCAGTAGTATAGATAAGGACAGAGCTTACTACGAGCAGTACTTC
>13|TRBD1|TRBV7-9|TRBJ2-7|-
CASSPQGEHEQYF
TGTGCCAGCAGCCCTCAGGGGGAACACGAGCAGTACTTC
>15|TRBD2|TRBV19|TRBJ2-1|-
CASNPLGGGDNEQFF
TGTGCCAGTAACCCTCTGGGGGGAGGGGACAATGAGCAGTTCTTC
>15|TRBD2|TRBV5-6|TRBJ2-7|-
CASSTGTSLSYEQYF
TGTGCCAGCAGCACCGGGACTAGTCTCTCCTACGAGCAGTACTTC
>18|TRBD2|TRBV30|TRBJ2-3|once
CAWSVQSSWTSGRDTQYF
TGTGCCTGGAGTGTTCAGTCTTCCTGGACTAGCGGGAGGGATACGCAGTATTTT
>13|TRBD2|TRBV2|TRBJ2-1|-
CASDSGRGNEQFF
TGTGCCAGCGATAGCGGGAGGGGTAATGAGCAGTTCTTC
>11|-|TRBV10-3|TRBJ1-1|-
CAIKGEGVAFF
TGTGCCATCAAAGGAGAGGGTGTAGCTTTCTTT
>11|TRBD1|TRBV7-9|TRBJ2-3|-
CAIQGADTQYF
TGTGCCATACAGGGGGCTGATACGCAGTATTTT
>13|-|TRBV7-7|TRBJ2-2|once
CASSLQVTGELFF
TGTGCCAGCAGCTTACAGGTCACCGGGGAGCTGTTTTTT
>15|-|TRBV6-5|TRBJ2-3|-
CASRFLEEGTDTQYF
TGTGCCAGCAGGTTCCTCGAGGAGGGCACAGATACGCAGTATTTT
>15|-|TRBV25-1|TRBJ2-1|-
CASSGTQGMENEQFF
TGTGCCAGCAGTGGGACCCAGGGAATGGAGAATGAGCAGTTCTTC
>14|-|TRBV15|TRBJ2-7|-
CATSRDTGPYEQYF
TGTGCCACCAGCAGAGATACAGGGCCCTACGAGCAGTACTTC
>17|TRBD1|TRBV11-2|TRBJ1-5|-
CASSLQGALRKNQPQHF
TGTGCCAGCAGCCTGCAGGGGGCGCTTAGAAAAAATCAGCCCCAGCATTTT
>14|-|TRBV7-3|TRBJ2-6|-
CASSSLSGANVLTF
TGTGCCAGCAGCTCCTTGTCTGGGGCCAACGTCCTGACTTTC
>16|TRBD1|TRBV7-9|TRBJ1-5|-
CASSRDGGGINQPQHF
TGTGCCAGCAGCCGGGATGGAGGGGGCATTAATCAGCCCCAGCATTTT
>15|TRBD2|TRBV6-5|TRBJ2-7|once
CASSYSVLREGEQYF
TGTGCCAGCAGTTACTCAGTCTTAAGGGAGGGCGAGCAGTACTTC
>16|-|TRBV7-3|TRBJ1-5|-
CASSYGYRCRNQPQHF
TGTGCCAGCAGCTACGGATACAGGTGCCGCAATCAGCCCCAGCATTTT
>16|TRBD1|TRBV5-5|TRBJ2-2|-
CASSFEGQGFAGELFF
TGTGCCAGCAGCTTTGAGGGACAGGGTTTCGCCGGGGAGCTGTTTTTT
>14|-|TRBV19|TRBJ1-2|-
CASSMPPTHYGYTF
TGTGCCAGTAGTATGCCACCAACTCACTATGGCTACACCTTC
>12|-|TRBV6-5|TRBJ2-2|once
CASSYPTGELFF
TGTGCCAGCAGTTACCCTACCGGGGAGCTGTTTTTT
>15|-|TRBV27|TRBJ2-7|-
CASSFGVEIAYEQYF
TGTGCCAGCAGTTTCGGGGTTGAAATTGCCTACGAGCAGTACTTC
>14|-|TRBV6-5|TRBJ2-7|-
CASSYAQGGNEQYF
TGTGCCAGCAGTTACGCGCAGGGTGGAAACGAGCAGTACTTC
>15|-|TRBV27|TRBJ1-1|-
CASSLSRGLGTEAFF
TGTGCCAGCAGTTTATCACGGGGGTTGGGCACTGAAGCTTTCTTT
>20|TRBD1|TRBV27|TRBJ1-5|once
CASSFRYGTGVSNSNQPQHF
TGTGCCAGCAGTTTCCGGTACGGGACAGGGGTTTCCAATAGCAATCAGCCCCAGCATTTT